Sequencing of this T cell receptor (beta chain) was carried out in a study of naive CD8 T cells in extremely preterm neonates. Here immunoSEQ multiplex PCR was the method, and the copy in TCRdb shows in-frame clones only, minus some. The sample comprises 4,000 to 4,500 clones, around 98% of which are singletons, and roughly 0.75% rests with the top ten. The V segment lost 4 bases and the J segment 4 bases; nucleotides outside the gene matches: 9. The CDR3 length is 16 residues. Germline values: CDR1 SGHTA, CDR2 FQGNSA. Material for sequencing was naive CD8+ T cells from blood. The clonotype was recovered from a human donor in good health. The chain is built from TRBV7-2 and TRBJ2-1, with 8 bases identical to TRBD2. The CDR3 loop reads CASSSGRGLDYNEQFF. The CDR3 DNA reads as TGTGCCAGCAGCTCCGGGAGGGGACTGGATTACAATGAGCAGTTCTTC. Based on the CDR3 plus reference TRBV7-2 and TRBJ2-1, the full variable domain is GAGVSQSPSNKVTEKGKDVELRCDPISGHTALYWYRQSLGQGLEFLIYFQGNSAPDKSGLPSDRFSAERTGGSVSTLTIQRTQQEDSAVYLCASSSGRGLDYNEQFFGPGTRLTVL.